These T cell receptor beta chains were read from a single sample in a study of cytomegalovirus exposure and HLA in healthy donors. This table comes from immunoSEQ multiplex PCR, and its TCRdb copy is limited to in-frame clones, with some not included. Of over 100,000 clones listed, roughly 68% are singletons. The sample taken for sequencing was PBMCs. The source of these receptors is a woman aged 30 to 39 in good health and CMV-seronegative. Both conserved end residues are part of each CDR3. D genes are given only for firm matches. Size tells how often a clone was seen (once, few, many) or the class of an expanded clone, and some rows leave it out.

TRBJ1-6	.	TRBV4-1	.	CASSPRAGTPNSPLHF	TGCGCCAGCAGCCCTCGGGCCGGGACACCTAATTCACCCCTCCACTTT
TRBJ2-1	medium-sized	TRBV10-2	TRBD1	CASQTGQGHNEQFF	TGCGCCAGCCAGACGGGACAGGGCCACAATGAGCAGTTCTTC
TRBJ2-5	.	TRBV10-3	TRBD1	CAISGTEETQYF	TGTGCCATCAGCGGGACAGAAGAGACCCAGTACTTC
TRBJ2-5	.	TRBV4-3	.	CASSQVNLVAVETQYF	TGCGCCAGCAGCCAAGTGAATCTTGTAGCCGTTGAGACCCAGTACTTC
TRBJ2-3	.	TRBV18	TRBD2	CASSPLSGRFTDTQYF	TGTGCCAGCTCTCCCCTTAGCGGGAGGTTCACAGATACGCAGTATTTT
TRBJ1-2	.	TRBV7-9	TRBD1	CASSLSGGGYTF	TGTGCCAGCAGCTTATCAGGGGGTGGCTACACCTTC
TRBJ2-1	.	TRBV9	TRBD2	CASSGSGNYEQFF	TGTGCCAGCAGCGGAAGCGGGAACTATGAGCAGTTCTTC
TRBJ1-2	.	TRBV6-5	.	CASSYSGASYGYTF	TGTGCCAGCAGTTACTCAGGGGCGAGCTATGGCTACACCTTC
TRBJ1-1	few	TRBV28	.	CASSVWVSPGGAFF	TGTGCCAGCAGTGTATGGGTATCCCCCGGGGGAGCTTTCTTT
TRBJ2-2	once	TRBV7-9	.	CASSLAGVTGELFF	TGTGCCAGCAGCTTAGCCGGAGTCACCGGGGAGCTGTTTTTT
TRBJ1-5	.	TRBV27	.	CATHTGPGNQPQHF	TGTGCCACTCATACAGGGCCCGGGAATCAGCCCCAGCATTTT
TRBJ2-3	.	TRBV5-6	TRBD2	CASSFGTRGADTQYF	TGTGCCAGCAGCTTCGGGACTAGGGGCGCAGATACGCAGTATTTT
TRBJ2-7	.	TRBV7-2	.	CASSLGPASVTSVQYF	TGTGCCAGCAGCTTAGGTCCGGCTAGCGTCACCTCCGTGCAGTACTTC
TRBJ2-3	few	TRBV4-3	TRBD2	CASSQGPSGRYTQYF	TGCGCCAGCAGCCAAGGTCCTAGCGGGAGATATACGCAGTATTTT
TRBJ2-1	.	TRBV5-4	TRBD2	CASSLSAGGPYNEQFF	TGTGCCAGCAGTTTATCAGCGGGAGGGCCATACAATGAGCAGTTCTTC
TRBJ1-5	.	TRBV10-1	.	CASSAWQGSPQHF	TGCGCCAGCAGTGCATGGCAGGGGAGCCCCCAGCATTTT
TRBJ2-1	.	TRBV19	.	CASSSPQRGLEQFF	TGTGCCAGTAGTAGTCCCCAACGTGGGCTTGAGCAGTTCTTC
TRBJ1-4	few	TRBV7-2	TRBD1	CASSTQQGATNEKLFF	TGTGCCAGCAGCACTCAACAGGGGGCAACTAATGAAAAACTGTTTTTT
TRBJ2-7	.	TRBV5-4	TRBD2	CASSGGVTGTTSYEQYF	TGTGCCAGCAGCGGGGGAGTTACCGGGACTACCTCCTACGAGCAGTACTTC
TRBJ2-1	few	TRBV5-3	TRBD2	CARSFRGLLF	TGTGCCAGAAGCTTCCGGGGACTACTCTTC
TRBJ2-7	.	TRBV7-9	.	CASSLAYGQLSYEQYF	TGTGCCAGCAGCTTAGCCTACGGACAGCTCTCCTACGAGCAGTACTTC
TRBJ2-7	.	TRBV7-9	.	CASSPYGTVSYEQYF	TGTGCCAGCAGCCCCTACGGTACCGTTTCCTACGAGCAGTACTTC
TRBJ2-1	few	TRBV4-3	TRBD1	CASSRGPGQGSHEQFF	TGCGCCAGCAGCCGAGGACCGGGACAGGGATCCCATGAGCAGTTCTTC
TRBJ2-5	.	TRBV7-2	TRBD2	CASSSRGVGETQYF	TGTGCCAGCAGCTCTCGGGGGGTAGGGGAGACCCAGTACTTC
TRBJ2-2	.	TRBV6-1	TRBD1	CASVDRGLNTGELFF	TGTGCCAGCGTCGACAGGGGGCTGAACACCGGGGAGCTGTTTTTT
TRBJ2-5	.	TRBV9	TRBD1	CASSNRQGRGQETQYF	TGTGCCAGCAGCAATCGACAGGGTCGGGGCCAAGAGACCCAGTACTTC
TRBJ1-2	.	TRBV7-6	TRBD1	CASSLDQGAYYGYTF	TGTGCCAGCAGCTTAGATCAGGGGGCCTACTATGGCTACACCTTC
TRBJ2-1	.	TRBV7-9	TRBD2	CASSPRRGLAVDNEQFF	TGTGCCAGCAGCCCACGGCGGGGACTAGCGGTAGACAATGAGCAGTTCTTC
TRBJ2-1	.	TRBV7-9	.	CASSSDSGEQFF	TGTGCCAGCAGCTCGGACTCAGGTGAGCAGTTCTTC
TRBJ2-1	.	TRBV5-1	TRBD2	CASSLDGPGLAYNEQFF	TGCGCCAGCAGCTTAGACGGACCGGGACTAGCGTACAATGAGCAGTTCTTC
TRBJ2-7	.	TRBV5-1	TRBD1	CASSPRGGNSYEQYF	TGCGCCAGCAGCCCGAGAGGGGGCAACAGTTACGAGCAGTACTTC
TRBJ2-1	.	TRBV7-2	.	CASSLFSVGEQFF	TGTGCCAGCAGCTTATTTAGCGTGGGTGAGCAGTTCTTC
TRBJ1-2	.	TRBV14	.	CASSHRGAGYTF	TGTGCCAGCAGCCATCGGGGTGCTGGCTACACCTTC